This T cell receptor (beta chain) was found in a study of blood T cell repertoires in COVID-19. For the study at large: Acute and convalescent COVID-19 samples came from the United States, Italy and Spain. Sources were T cells, B-cell-depleted T cells, or PBMCs; the material itself was cDNA or gDNA.

Generated by immunoSEQ multiplex PCR, the TCRdb table keeps only in-frame clones and is missing some. The repertoire consists of some 68,000 clones, with roughly nine tenths occurring once and the leading ten covering almost 4.5%. Losses at the gene ends were 5 bases for V and 6 bases for J; bases not matched to a gene: 6. The CDR3 loop spans 15 amino acids. The germline V gene has CDR1 SGHTA and CDR2 FQGTGA. This receptor was taken from a man in his forties or fifties with active COVID-19. Sequencing was done on a sample of peripheral blood. The chain links TRBV7-3 to TRBJ2-2; 10 nucleotides match TRBD1. CDR3 sequence reads: CASSLGTGVSGELFF. Here the CDR3 DNA reads TGTGCCAGCAGCCTCGGGACAGGGGTTTCCGGGGAGCTGTTTTTT.